The source of this TCR beta chain is a study of blood T cell repertoires in COVID-19. Whole-study context: Sites across the United States, Italy and Spain contributed samples from acute and convalescent COVID-19. From T cells, B-cell-depleted T cells, or PBMCs came the material, which was cDNA or gDNA.

Per the original methods: Estimation of nucleated cell counts relied on the amplification of reference gene primers. The protocol was immunoSEQ multiplex PCR, while the TCRdb copy is restricted to in-frame clones and leaves out a portion. V and J calls and clone size come straight from that table; D and trimming were deduced from the DNA. The sample includes 200,000 or so clones, 86% of them seen just once. This TCR derives from an older man with acute or convalescent COVID-19. The sequencing input was peripheral blood.

The CDR3 DNA reads TGTGCCAGTAGTCCTTACGGGACTCACGGCACAGATACGCAGTATTTT. Its translation is CASSPYGTHGTDTQYF. The rearrangement uses TRBV19 and TRBJ2-3, with a weak D call TRBD2 (6 bases). The CDR3 contains 16 residues. The V gene's germline CDR1 is LNHDA and CDR2 SQIVND (reference sequence). V shed 5 bases and J shed 1 base, with 16 bases lying between them.